These 28 T cell receptor beta chains share one sample of origin, sequenced in a study of T cell repertoires in cytomegalovirus infection (dated by TCRdb to between 2019 and 2020). The instrument was an Illumina HiSeq 1500. Using fastp at Q25 and MiXCR, TCRdb reprocessed the public reads and kept productive beta chains. Entries are consolidated by CDR3 protein sequence, retaining the most common genes and DNA. The sample table records 450,000 to 600,000 distinct CDR3 sequences; around 10% of these occur just once. Roughly 10% of the sample lies in the top ten. The sequenced material came from PBMCs. The receptors were sampled from a human donor in good health (CMV status not recorded). Some clones in this sample may be carry-over from other donors' samples.

This clonotype was counted ten times or more. The chain is built from TRBV6-1 and TRBJ2-2, with D unclear. The CDR3 runs 12 residues. CDR1 and CDR2 from the germline V gene are MNHNS and SASEGT. V was trimmed by 6 bases and J by 13 bases, leaving 15 bases between them. CDR3 sequence reads: CASSVGPTALFF. CDR3 sequence (DNA): TGTGCCAGCAGCGTGGGCCCTACGGCGCTGTTTTTT.

This clonotype has ten or more counts. The rearrangement links TRBV7-6 to TRBJ2-3; possibly TRBD1 or TRBD2 for D (5 bases each). This CDR3 has 17 residues. V lost 7 bases and J 0 bases, leaving 20 bases between the germline ends. Germline V CDR1 and CDR2: SGHVS, FNYEAQ. The CDR3 sequence: CASTLLSGTRSTDTQYF. CDR3 bases: TGTGCCAGCACTCTTCTTTCCGGGACCCGAAGCACAGATACGCAGTATTTT.

This clonotype was detected ten times or more. The rearrangement links TRBV5-5 to TRBJ2-1; the D call may be TRBD1 or TRBD2 (5 bases each). V was pared by 4 bases and J by 1 base, with 12 bases between. CDR3 length: 15 amino acids. Germline loops: CDR1 SGHKS, CDR2 YYEKEE (reference sequence). The CDR3 sequence is CASSQQEGSYNEQFF. CDR3 sequence (DNA): TGTGCCAGCAGCCAACAAGAGGGGTCCTACAATGAGCAGTTCTTC.

This rearrangement joins TRBV19 to TRBJ1-6, with D uncertain. Trimming took 7 bases from V and 7 from J, leaving 14 bases between them. Looked up from germline, CDR1 is LNHDA and CDR2 is SQIVND (reference sequence). The CDR3 has 14 residues. CDR3 loop: CASKRAAWNSPLHF. In nucleotides, the CDR3 is TGTGCCAGTAAGAGGGCCGCCTGGAATTCACCCCTCCACTTT.

The gene calls are TRBV5-1 and TRBJ2-5, with 10 bases lining up with TRBD2. The V gene end was trimmed by 4 bases and the J gene end by 3 bases; junction bases not matched to a gene: 6. From germline, CDR1 is SGHRS and CDR2 YFSETQ. This CDR3 has 15 residues. The CDR3 DNA sequence: TGCGCCAGCAGCATTAGGACTAGCGGTAAAGAGACCCAGTACTTC. It translates to CASSIRTSGKETQYF.

V usage is TRBV20-1 and J usage is TRBJ1-3; D ambiguous. With 6 bases removed from V and 1 base from J, the gap between germline ends came to 7 bases. This CDR3 contains 12 residues. In germline, CDR1 is DFQATT, CDR2 SNEGSKA (reference sequence). CDR3 sequence: CSATDSGNTIYF. The CDR3 DNA sequence: TGCAGTGCCACCGATTCTGGAAACACCATATATTTT.

This clonotype has ten or more counts. The chain employs TRBV7-9 and TRBJ1-3; no firm D call. Germline V gene lookup returns CDR1 SEHNR and CDR2 FQNEAQ (reference sequence). Trimming left V 4 bases short and J 0 bases short, with 16 bases between. This CDR3 contains 17 residues. CDR3: CASSSTIKFLSGNTIYF. The CDR3 region has the DNA TGTGCCAGCAGCTCGACCATCAAGTTTCTCTCTGGAAACACCATATATTTT.

This clonotype was observed many times. This chain joins TRBV28 and TRBJ2-3; 9 bases align to TRBD2. The length of the CDR3 is 14 residues. V shed 2 bases and J 8 bases; nucleotides not matched to a gene: 5. CDR1 and CDR2 (germline): MDHEN, SYDVKM. The CDR3 nucleotides read TGTGCCAGCAGTTTAGCGGGAGGGCGGGCTACGCAGTATTTT. Residues: CASSLAGGRATQYF.

The table lists this clonotype with a few counts. The CDR3 sequence: CASSHSGASSYNEQFF. The CDR3 bases are TGCGCCAGCAGCCATAGCGGGGCCAGCTCCTACAATGAGCAGTTCTTC. This chain joins TRBV4-1 and TRBJ2-1; 8 bases agree with TRBD2. Looked up from germline, CDR1 is MGHRA and CDR2 is YSYEKL. The CDR3 sequence is 16 residues long. The junction had 4 bases not matched to a gene; V was cut back by 3 bases and J by 0 bases.

This clonotype showed up many times. V usage is TRBV7-8 and J usage is TRBJ1-2, with D possibly TRBD1 on 6 matching bases. The CDR3 covers 14 residues. CDR1 is SGHVS, CDR2 FQNEAQ, per germline. V gave up 5 bases and J gave up 2 bases, with 12 bases separating them. CDR3 nucleotides: TGTGCCAGCAGCCCTCGGACAGACAACTATGGCTACACCTTC. Translated, it gives CASSPRTDNYGYTF.

The chain recombines TRBV28 with TRBJ2-7, with D tentatively TRBD2 (6 bases). The CDR3 is made up of 12 amino acids. V lost 5 bases to trimming and J lost 5 bases, with 10 bases between them. Germline lookup yields CDR1 MDHEN and CDR2 SYDVKM. The CDR3 spells CASSAGPDEQYF. The CDR3 DNA reads TGTGCCAGCAGTGCGGGACCCGACGAGCAGTACTTC.

This clonotype came up a few times. This rearrangement joins TRBV9 to TRBJ1-2, with D possibly being TRBD1 (6 bases). Trimming left V 1 base short and J 1 base short, with 11 bases between. Germline CDR1 reads SGDLS; CDR2 reads YYNGEE. The length of the CDR3 is 15 residues. The CDR3 sequence: CASSVQRDINYGYTF. In DNA, the CDR3 is TGTGCCAGCAGCGTACAACGGGACATTAACTATGGCTACACCTTC.

This clonotype was counted a few times. The rearrangement joins TRBV10-3 to TRBJ1-1, with no clear D. Looked up from germline, CDR1 is ENHRY and CDR2 is SYGVKD. Trimming removed 10 bases from V and 5 bases from J, with 11 bases in between. The CDR3 covers 11 residues. CDR3 sequence: CASYGGTEAFF. CDR3 coding DNA: TGTGCCAGCTATGGAGGGACTGAAGCTTTCTTT.

The chain couples TRBV29-1 to TRBJ1-1; 8 bases map to TRBD1. This CDR3 is built from 12 residues. Germline trimming cut 7 bases from V and 7 bases from J; bases unmatched to any gene: 8. Germline CDR1 is SQVTM and CDR2 is ANQGSEA. CDR3 region: CSGFQGAGEAFF. The CDR3 DNA follows: TGCAGCGGATTTCAGGGGGCAGGTGAAGCTTTCTTT.

The CDR3 loop reads CASSLGTLASDTQYF. The CDR3 DNA reads as TGTGCCAGCAGTTTGGGGACACTAGCCTCGGATACGCAGTATTTT. The gene calls are TRBV28 and TRBJ2-3; D may correspond to TRBD1 or TRBD2 (6 bases each). This CDR3 has 15 residues. Germline V CDR1 and CDR2: MDHEN, SYDVKM. The V end was cut by 3 bases, the J end by 6 bases, with 16 bases between. Complete variable domain (other parts from reference TRBV28 and TRBJ2-3): DVKVTQSSRYLVKRTGEKVFLECVQDMDHENMFWYRQDPGLGLRLIYFSYDVKMKEKGDIPEGYSVSREKKERFSLILESASTNQTSMYLCASSLGTLASDTQYFGPGTRLTVL.

V gene TRBV7-9 combines with J gene TRBJ2-1; 14 bases are shared with TRBD2. This CDR3 contains 17 residues. V dropped 5 bases and J dropped 1; count of bases not matched to a gene: 4. The germline V gene has CDR1 SEHNR and CDR2 FQNEAQ (reference sequence). The CDR3 DNA is TGTGCCAGCAGCCTGGGACTAGCGGGAGATTCCTACAATGAGCAGTTCTTC. It is translated as CASSLGLAGDSYNEQFF.

This clonotype has at least ten counts. In DNA form, the CDR3 reads TGCAGCGTTGAAGCCGGACAGTTATACTATGGCTACACCTTC. Amino acids: CSVEAGQLYYGYTF. The chain uses TRBV29-1 and TRBJ1-2; maybe TRBD1 (6 bases). Trimming took off 1 base at V and 3 bases at J, with 12 bases between the two ends. The CDR3 has 14 residues. Germline CDR1 is SQVTM and CDR2 is ANQGSEA. Complete variable domain (other parts from reference TRBV29-1 and TRBJ1-2): SAVISQKPSRDICQRGTSLTIQCQVDSQVTMMFWYRQQPGQSLTLIATANQGSEATYESGFVIDKFPISRPNLTFSTLTVSNMSPEDSSIYLCSVEAGQLYYGYTFGSGTRLTVV.

In this sample, this clonotype turned up many times. The V and J genes are TRBV7-9 and TRBJ2-1, with D possibly TRBD1 on 5 matching bases. Trimming shortened V by 7 bases and J by 6 bases, and 19 bases separated the two germline ends. The germline V gene encodes CDR1 SEHNR and CDR2 FQNEAQ (reference sequence). CDR3 length: 15 residues. The CDR3 loop is CASTHGQGEANEQFF. The CDR3 coding sequence is TGTGCCAGCACCCACGGCCAGGGTGAAGCCAATGAGCAGTTCTTC. The entire variable domain, with the rest obtained from reference TRBV7-9 and TRBJ2-1, is as follows: DTGVSQNPRHKITKRGQNVTFRCDPISEHNRLYWYRQTLGQGPEFLTYFQNEAQLEKSRLLSDRFSAERPKGSFSTLEIQRTEQGDSAMYLCASTHGQGEANEQFFGPGTRLTVL.

The CDR3 reads CASRGPHTYYNEQFF. The CDR3 region has the DNA TGTGCCAGTCGCGGACCGCACACCTATTACAATGAGCAGTTCTTC. This chain joins TRBV6-1 and TRBJ2-1; D uncertain. Trimming cost V 9 bases and J 4 bases, with 19 bases left between them. This CDR3 region has 15 residues. CDR1 is MNHNS, CDR2 SASEGT, per germline.

The rearrangement uses TRBV20-1 and TRBJ1-4; 7 nucleotides match TRBD1. From germline, CDR1 is DFQATT and CDR2 SNEGSKA (reference sequence). V lost 2 bases, J lost 0 bases, and 6 bases stayed unmatched. The CDR3 length is 16 residues. The DNA for the CDR3 is TGCAGTGCTAGACCCCCCGGGACAGCAACTAATGAAAAACTGTTTTTT. Amino acid sequence: CSARPPGTATNEKLFF.

The chain employs TRBV2 and TRBJ1-1, with D possibly TRBD1 on 6 matching bases. Germline V CDR1 and CDR2: SNHLY, FYNNEI. V dropped 5 bases and J dropped 1 base, with 11 bases sitting between them. The CDR3 is 14 amino acids. CDR3 loop: CASSQGHANTEAFF. The CDR3 nucleotides are TGTGCCAGCAGTCAGGGACATGCGAACACTGAAGCTTTCTTT.

The V call is TRBV28, the J call TRBJ2-7; 10 bases are a match to TRBD1. Germline assignment: CDR1 MDHEN and CDR2 SYDVKM. The ends lost 4 bases at V and 1 base at J; junction bases unmatched: 10. This CDR3 has 17 residues. The CDR3 DNA reads TGTGCCAGCAGTTCCAACTACCTGGGACAGGGGTCCTACGAGCAGTACTTC. Protein: CASSSNYLGQGSYEQYF.

This clonotype was found many times. The chain is built from TRBV10-3 and TRBJ2-7; 8 positions match TRBD1. V was clipped by 8 bases and J by 3 bases; unmatched bases: 9. The CDR3 covers 14 residues. Germline V gene sequence: CDR1 ENHRY, CDR2 SYGVKD. CDR3 sequence: CAILSGTGDYEQYF. CDR3 coding DNA: TGTGCCATCCTCTCCGGGACAGGAGACTACGAGCAGTACTTC.

The J gene is TRBJ2-2, the V gene TRBV20-1; maybe TRBD1 (6 bases). Per the germline V gene, CDR1 is DFQATT and CDR2 is SNEGSKA (reference sequence). The V gene lost 0 bases and the J gene lost 0 bases, with 11 bases spanning the gap. The CDR3 has 16 amino acids. The CDR3 here is CSARDRNRANTGELFF. The DNA of the CDR3 is TGCAGTGCTAGAGATCGAAACAGGGCGAACACCGGGGAGCTGTTTTTT.

This clonotype was counted only a few times. The V and J genes are TRBV4-2 and TRBJ2-1; 9 bases are shared with TRBD2. The CDR3 sequence is 14 residues long. V was clipped by 3 bases and J by 5 bases; unmatched bases: 2. CDR1 is LGHNA, CDR2 YNFKEQ, per germline. CDR3 in DNA: TGTGCCAGCAGCCAGGCGGGAGGGGACAATGAGCAGTTCTTC. Translated, it gives CASSQAGGDNEQFF.

V and J are TRBV4-2 and TRBJ2-3; no firm D call. Germline-derived CDR1 and CDR2 are LGHNA and YNFKEQ. The V end was cut by 1 base, the J end by 3 bases, with 11 bases between. CDR3 length equals 15 residues. In nucleotides, the CDR3 is TGTGCCAGCAGCCAAGTACGGTTTGGGACAGATACGCAGTATTTT. This sequence encodes CASSQVRFGTDTQYF.

There are a few counts of this clonotype. The CDR3 DNA is TGCGCCAGCAGCTCTAGCGGGAGAGGCACAGATACGCAGTATTTT. Translation: CASSSSGRGTDTQYF. This rearrangement joins TRBV5-1 to TRBJ2-3, with 10 bases fitting TRBD2. V shed 3 bases and J 1 base; nucleotides not matched to a gene: 2. The V gene's germline CDR1 is SGHRS and CDR2 YFSETQ. This CDR3 contains 15 residues.

The J gene is TRBJ1-1, the V gene TRBV19; possible D gene TRBD1, 6 bases. V was trimmed by 1 base and J by 5 bases, leaving 11 bases between them. This CDR3 has 14 residues. The germline V gene encodes CDR1 LNHDA and CDR2 SQIVND (reference sequence). In nucleotides, the CDR3 is TGTGCCAGTAGTATAGGTGAAGGGGGAACTGAAGCTTTCTTT. Residues: CASSIGEGGTEAFF.